The T cell receptor beta chain under discussion was sequenced for a study of T cells in Graves' hyperthyroidism and ophthalmopathy. RNA transcripts gave rise to amplified TCR beta CDR3 regions. Using the HTBI primer set, a first-round RT-PCR was run on the TCR CDR3. TCRdb used MiXCR to reprocess the multiplex PCR reads, holding one entry per CDR3 protein. The sample comprises more than 300,000 distinct CDR3 sequences, about 15% of which are singletons, and 20% rests with the top ten. CDR1 and CDR2 (germline): SGHAT, FQNNGV. Trimming removed 1 base from V and 3 bases from J, with 4 bases in between. The CDR3 extends over 12 amino acids. This clonotype was detected ten times or more. Its antigen remains unknown. This may be a read error: a much more frequent sequence differs by one nucleotide. Active moderate-to-severe ophthalmopathy, Clinical Activity Score at least 3, NOSPECS at least 4, under 3 months' duration.

General observations from the study: Researchers found most expanded thyroid clonotypes above 0.001 in blood as well.

The sequence was obtained from a woman in her twenties or thirties with Graves' ophthalmopathy. The chain recombines TRBV11-2 with TRBJ2-7; unclear D gene. Input material: blood. The CDR3 region has the DNA TGTGCCAGCAGCTTAGGGTTCTACGAGCAGTACTTC. The encoded protein is CASSLGFYEQYF.